Listed below are T cell receptor beta chains from one sample, sequenced in a study of a mutant IDH1 vaccine in newly diagnosed glioma. These TCRs are of unknown antigen specificity. Clones were sequenced by immunoSEQ multiplex PCR, and TCRdb holds only the in-frame ones, with some missing. The profile shows about 54,000 clones, approximately 80% of them singletons. The input for sequencing was PBMCs, taken from a glioma patient whose treatment included an IDH1 peptide vaccine. Receptors were obtained from a middle-aged man with glioma. The CDR3 runs from the conserved cysteine through the conserved F or W. A D gene is named only where the DNA matches it firmly. Clone size is shown for a subset of rows, as once, few, many or a class of expanded clone.

j_call cdr3_length clone_size v_call d_call cdr3_nt cdr3_aa
TRBJ2-5 15 . TRBV15 . TGTGCCACCAGCCCCCCACGGAGCGTGAAAGAGACCCAGTACTTC CATSPPRSVKETQYF
TRBJ1-5 16 . TRBV6-5 TRBD1 TGTGCCAGCAGTTCCTCGCCTACAGGGGATTTTCAGCCCCAGCATTTT CASSSSPTGDFQPQHF
TRBJ1-1 17 . TRBV5-1 . TGCGCCAGCAGCTGGAGGGCCGGACGGACGATTAACACTGAAGCTTTCTTT CASSWRAGRTINTEAFF
TRBJ1-5 13 . TRBV5-1 . TGCGCCAGCAGCTTGGCAGGGTGGGGCCCCCAGCATTTT CASSLAGWGPQHF
TRBJ1-1 14 . TRBV5-1 . TGCGCCAGCAGCTTGAGGCAAGTGAACACTGAAGCTTTCTTT CASSLRQVNTEAFF
TRBJ2-3 12 . TRBV5-1 . TGCGCCAGCAGAAGAGGCACAGATACGCAGTATTTT CASRRGTDTQYF
TRBJ2-3 15 . TRBV5-1 . TGCGCCAGCAGCTTGGCTACCCCAAGCACAGATACGCAGTATTTT CASSLATPSTDTQYF
TRBJ1-1 15 . TRBV5-4 . TGTGCCAGCAGACGGGACGTCGGTTTCTCCTCTGAAGCTTTCTTT CASRRDVGFSSEAFF
TRBJ1-5 15 . TRBV7-6 TRBD1 TGTGCCAGCAGCCAGGGACAGGGGGCTGGCCAGCCCCAGCATTTT CASSQGQGAGQPQHF
TRBJ2-2 14 . TRBV5-4 . TGTGCCAGCAGCTTGGGGGACGAGACCGGGGAGCTGTTTTTT CASSLGDETGELFF
TRBJ1-1 16 . TRBV4-2 . TGTGCCAGCAGCCAAGAATGGGGGGGCCGGAACACTGAAGCTTTCTTT CASSQEWGGRNTEAFF
TRBJ2-1 14 . TRBV29-1 TRBD1 TGCAGCGCCCGGACCCGACAGGGGACCAATGAGCAGTTCTTC CSARTRQGTNEQFF
TRBJ2-7 14 . TRBV5-1 . TGCGCCAGCAGCTCAGGCGGAAGCTCCTACGAGCAGTACTTC CASSSGGSSYEQYF
TRBJ1-1 15 . TRBV6-5 TRBD1 TGTGCCAGCAGTTACGAGGCAGGGGGACGAACTGAAGCTTTCTTT CASSYEAGGRTEAFF
TRBJ2-3 16 . TRBV9 . TGTGCCAGCAGCGCTAGACGCCGGGGCCCCACAGATACGCAGTATTTT CASSARRRGPTDTQYF
TRBJ2-7 12 . TRBV30 . TGTGCCTGGAGCGAGACGGCCTACGAGCAGTACTTC CAWSETAYEQYF
TRBJ2-2 16 . TRBV5-6 TRBD1 TGTGCCAGCAGCTTGAGACAGGGTATCGACACCGGGGAGCTGTTTTTT CASSLRQGIDTGELFF
TRBJ1-5 16 . TRBV6-1 . TGTGCCAGCAGTGAGAGGGGGGGGGCTGGCAATCAGCCCCAGCATTTT CASSERGGAGNQPQHF
TRBJ2-7 16 . TRBV27 . TGTGCCAGCAGTTCCTGGACAGAACTCCTACCGGGCGAGCAGTACTTC CASSSWTELLPGEQYF
TRBJ1-1 14 . TRBV2 . TGTGCCAGCAGTTACACGGGACACCGGGGGGAAGCTTTCTTT CASSYTGHRGEAFF
TRBJ2-7 15 . TRBV5-1 . TGCGCCAGCAGCTTGCGGGCAGGGGACCGCTACGAGCAGTACTTC CASSLRAGDRYEQYF
TRBJ1-4 12 few TRBV19 . TGTGCCAGTAGAACAAGGGTCGAAAAACTGTTTTTT CASRTRVEKLFF
TRBJ2-7 13 . TRBV25-1 TRBD1 TGTGCCAGCAGCGCAGGGGGCTCCTACGAGCAGTACTTC CASSAGGSYEQYF
TRBJ2-2 15 . TRBV7-2 . TGTGCCAGCAGCTTAGGTCTGGGAGGCACCGGGGAGCTGTTTTTT CASSLGLGGTGELFF
TRBJ1-1 13 . TRBV7-2 . TGTGCCAGCAGGGCGGGTGGGAACACTGAAGCTTTCTTT CASRAGGNTEAFF
TRBJ1-1 15 . TRBV4-2 . TGTGCCAGCAGCCAACCTCCGGCCCTGAACACTGAAGCTTTCTTT CASSQPPALNTEAFF
TRBJ2-7 15 . TRBV9 TRBD2 TGTGCCAGCAGCGGAAGACTAGGCGGGAGAGGGGAGCAGTACTTC CASSGRLGGRGEQYF
TRBJ1-2 13 once TRBV29-1 . TGCAGCGTTGCGGTCGTCGATAACTATGGCTACACCTTC CSVAVVDNYGYTF
TRBJ2-6 18 . TRBV13 TRBD1 TGTGCCAGCAGAGACACAGGGGTTTCGAGCTCTGGGGCCAACGTCCTGACTTTC CASRDTGVSSSGANVLTF